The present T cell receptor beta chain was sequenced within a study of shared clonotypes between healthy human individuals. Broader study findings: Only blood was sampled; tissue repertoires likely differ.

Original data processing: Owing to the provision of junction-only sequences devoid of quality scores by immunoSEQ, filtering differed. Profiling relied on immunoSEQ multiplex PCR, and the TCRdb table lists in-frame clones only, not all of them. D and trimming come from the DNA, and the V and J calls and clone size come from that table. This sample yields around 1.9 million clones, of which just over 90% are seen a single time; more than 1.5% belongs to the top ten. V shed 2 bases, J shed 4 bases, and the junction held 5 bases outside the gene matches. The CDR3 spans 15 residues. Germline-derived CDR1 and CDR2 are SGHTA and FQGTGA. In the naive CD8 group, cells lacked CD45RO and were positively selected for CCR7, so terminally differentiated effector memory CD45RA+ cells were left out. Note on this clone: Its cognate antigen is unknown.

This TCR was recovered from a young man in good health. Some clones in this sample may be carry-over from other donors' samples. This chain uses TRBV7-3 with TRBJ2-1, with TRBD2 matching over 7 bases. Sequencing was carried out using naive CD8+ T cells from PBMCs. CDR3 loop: CASSLFGGSYNEQFF. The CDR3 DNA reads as TGTGCCAGCAGCTTATTTGGCGGGAGTTACAATGAGCAGTTCTTC.